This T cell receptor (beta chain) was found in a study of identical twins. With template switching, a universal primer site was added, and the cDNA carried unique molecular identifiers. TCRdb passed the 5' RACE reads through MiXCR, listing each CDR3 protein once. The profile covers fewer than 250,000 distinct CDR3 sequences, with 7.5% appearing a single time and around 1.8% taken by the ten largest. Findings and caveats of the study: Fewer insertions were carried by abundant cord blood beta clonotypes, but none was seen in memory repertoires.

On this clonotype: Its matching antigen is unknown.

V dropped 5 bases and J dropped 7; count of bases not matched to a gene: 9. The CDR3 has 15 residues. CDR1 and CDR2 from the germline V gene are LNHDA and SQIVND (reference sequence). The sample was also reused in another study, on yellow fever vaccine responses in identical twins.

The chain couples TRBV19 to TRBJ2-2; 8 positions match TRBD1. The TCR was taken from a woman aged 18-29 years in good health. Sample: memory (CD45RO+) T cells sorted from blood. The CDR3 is CASSVMGQANGELFF. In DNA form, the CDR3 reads TGTGCCAGTAGTGTAATGGGACAGGCCAACGGGGAGCTGTTTTTT.